One T cell receptor (beta chain) is described in this entry. This record belongs to a study of blood T cell repertoires in COVID-19. Study-wide background: Whether acute or convalescent, the COVID-19 samples came from the United States, Italy and Spain. T cells, B-cell-depleted T cells, or PBMCs provided the cDNA or gDNA that served as material.

As handled by the study authors: Nucleated cell number was recorded as an estimate derived from reference gene primer amplification. Generated by immunoSEQ multiplex PCR, the TCRdb table keeps only in-frame clones and is missing some. The V and J calls and clone size were taken over from that table, and D and trimming were inferred from the DNA. The sample holds roughly 330,000 clones, about 83% seen once. This CDR3 spans 14 amino acids. After removal of 10 bases from V and 3 bases from J, the junction contained 12 bases not matched to a gene. CDR1 is LGHDT and CDR2 is YNNKEL in the germline V gene (reference sequence).

The rearrangement uses TRBV3-1 (or the pseudogene TRBV3-2) and TRBJ2-7; 7 bases are shared with TRBD1. The clonotype comes from a woman aged 45-59 years with acute or convalescent COVID-19. Source material: peripheral blood. The CDR3 nucleotides read TGTGCCACTAGTTCCGGGACAGTAAACTACGAGCAGTACTTC. Its translation is CATSSGTVNYEQYF.